The sequence of this T cell receptor beta chain was determined in a study of regulatory T cells in long-lasting Graves disease. As for the study in general: Persistent Graves' disease required over 5 years of antithyroid drugs and positive TSH receptor antibodies. The study's findings and limits: Persistent patients shared more public clonotypes (over 2,500) than new patients (about 960).

Germline V gene sequence: CDR1 SGDLS, CDR2 YYNGEE. V lost 3 bases to trimming and J lost 2 bases; unmatched junction nucleotides: 6. The CDR3 consists of 15 residues. To note about this clonotype: Its antigen remains unknown.

Regarding time point: persistent/refractory GD, antithyroid drugs over 5 years with positive TRAb. Extracted RNA from PBMCs served as the source of the TCR library. It was by American Thyroid Association guidelines that Graves' disease was diagnosed. TCR beta libraries were built with iRepertoire HTBI primers and Arm-PCR of CDR3 regions. MiXCR was run by TCRdb on the multiplex PCR reads, yielding one entry per CDR3 protein. The table lists 400,000 or so distinct CDR3 sequences, 23% of them singletons. The sequence was collected from a female donor with Graves disease. The sample here was peripheral blood mononuclear cells (PBMCs), taken when the disease was refractory, from a patient treated with antithyroid drugs. The gene calls are TRBV9 and TRBJ2-7, with TRBD2 matching 9 bases. In nucleotides, the CDR3 is TGTGCCAGCAGCGCCGAGAGGACTAGCGCCTACGAGCAGTACTTC. This codes for CASSAERTSAYEQYF. Drawing the rest from reference TRBV9 and TRBJ2-7, the complete variable domain is DSGVTQTPKHLITATGQRVTLRCSPRSGDLSVYWYQQSLDQGLQFLIQYYNGEERAKGNILERFSAQQFPDLHSELNLSSLELGDSALYFCASSAERTSAYEQYFGPGTRLTVT.